The clone carrying this TCR beta chain was detected many times. The target antigen is unknown. The junction shows a germline mismatch at one end, possibly a read error. These data belong to a study of CD8 T cells in ankylosing spondylitis. Libraries for TCR beta were made by quantitative 5'-RACE with molecular barcodes. TCRdb re-analysed the 5' RACE reads in MiXCR, keeping a single row per CDR3 protein. Of 130,000 or so distinct CDR3 sequences in the sample, over 10% were seen once. Broader study findings: Reportedly, disease-linked clones are significantly enriched in ankylosing spondylitis patients' matched synovial fluid. Typical of ankylosing spondylitis blood, it appeared, was a TCR beta motif of eight highly homologous variants.

The CDR3 length is 15 residues. From germline, CDR1 is DFQATT and CDR2 SNEGSKA (reference sequence). The rearrangement links TRBV20-1 to TRBJ2-5, with TRBD1 identical over 8 bases. The sequence was obtained from a female donor with ankylosing spondylitis or in good health (not recorded which). Sequencing was carried out using blood, either unsorted or a sorted T cell fraction (not recorded which). The CDR3 reads CSARELQGEGETQYF. The CDR3 region has the DNA TGCAGTGCTCGAGAGCTACAGGGGGAAGGGGAGACCCAGTACTTC.